A selection of T cell receptor beta chains follows, all from one sample in a study of T cells in Graves' hyperthyroidism and ophthalmopathy. MiXCR was run by TCRdb on the multiplex PCR reads, yielding one entry per CDR3 protein. The sample consists of 310,000 or so distinct CDR3 sequences, 17% of them appearing once. The sequencing sample was made of blood. Receptors originate from a woman aged 60-75 years with Graves' ophthalmopathy. Each CDR3 is given with its conserved first and last residue. The order of the fields is CDR3 protein, CDR3 DNA, D gene, V gene, clone size, J gene, CDR3 length. The D gene is left open where the match is weak. Clone size is stated in some rows and not others, as once, few, many or a class when expanded.

CRAGWGNSFGVTEAFF | TGCAGGGCCGGCTGGGGGAACTCCTTTGGGGTCACTGAAGCTTTCTTT | NA | TRBV20-1 | few | TRBJ1-1 | 16
CSVGVGRGNQPQHF | TGCAGCGTTGGGGTGGGGCGAGGCAATCAGCCCCAGCATTTT | NA | TRBV29-1 | NA | TRBJ1-5 | 14
CASSLDRVFGNTIYF | TGTGCCAGCAGTCTCGACAGGGTTTTTGGAAACACCATATATTTT | TRBD1 | TRBV28 | few | TRBJ1-3 | 15
CASSQDTSGPYNEQFF | TGTGCCAGCAGCCAAGATACTAGCGGGCCCTACAATGAGCAGTTCTTC | TRBD2 | TRBV3-1 | NA | TRBJ2-1 | 16
CASSPFRDRDGNTIYF | TGTGCCAGCTCACCATTCCGGGACAGGGATGGAAACACCATATATTTT | TRBD1 | TRBV18 | NA | TRBJ1-3 | 16
CASSKILAGGIRDEQFF | TGTGCCAGCAGCAAGATTCTAGCGGGGGGAATTAGGGATGAGCAGTTCTTC | TRBD2 | TRBV7-9 | few | TRBJ2-1 | 17
CASSLGSVGEQYF | TGTGCCAGCAGTTTGGGATCCGTGGGCGAGCAGTACTTC | NA | TRBV12-3/TRBV12-4 | many | TRBJ2-7 | 13
CASMRIRDGYTF | TGTGCCAGCATGCGGATTCGCGATGGCTACACCTTC | NA | TRBV6-1 | many | TRBJ1-2 | 12
CASSGGPSTDTQYF | TGCGCCAGTTCTGGGGGGCCCAGCACAGATACGCAGTATTTT | NA | TRBV5-1 | many | TRBJ2-3 | 14
CASSSGQGRVPYEQYF | TGCGCCAGCAGTTCCGGACAGGGGAGAGTTCCCTACGAGCAGTACTTC | TRBD1 | TRBV5-1 | few | TRBJ2-7 | 16
CASSPRTGDNYGYTF | TGTGCCAGCAGTCCACGGACAGGGGATAACTATGGCTACACCTTC | TRBD1 | TRBV2 | NA | TRBJ1-2 | 15
CASSLSYTQYF | TGTGCCAGCAGCTTGTCCTATACCCAGTACTTC | NA | TRBV5-8 | once | TRBJ2-5 | 11
CASSPMDRETQYF | TGTGCCAGCAGTCCAATGGACAGGGAGACCCAGTACTTC | TRBD1 | TRBV2 | many | TRBJ2-5 | 13
CSAQGASGDTYEQYF | TGCAGTGCCCAGGGGGCTAGCGGTGACACCTACGAGCAGTACTTC | NA | TRBV20-1 | many | TRBJ2-7 | 15